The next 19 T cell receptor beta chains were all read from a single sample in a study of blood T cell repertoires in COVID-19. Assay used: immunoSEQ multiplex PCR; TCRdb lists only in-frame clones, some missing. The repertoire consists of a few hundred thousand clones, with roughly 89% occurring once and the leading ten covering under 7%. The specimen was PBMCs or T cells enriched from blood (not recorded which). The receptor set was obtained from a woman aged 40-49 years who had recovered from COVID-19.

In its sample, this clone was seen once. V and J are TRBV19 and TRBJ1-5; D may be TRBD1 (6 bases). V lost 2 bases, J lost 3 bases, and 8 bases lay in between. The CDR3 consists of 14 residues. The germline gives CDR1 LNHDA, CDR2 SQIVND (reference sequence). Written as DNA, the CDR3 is TGTGCCAGTAGTATAAGGACAGCCAATCAGCCCCAGCATTTT. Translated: CASSIRTANQPQHF.

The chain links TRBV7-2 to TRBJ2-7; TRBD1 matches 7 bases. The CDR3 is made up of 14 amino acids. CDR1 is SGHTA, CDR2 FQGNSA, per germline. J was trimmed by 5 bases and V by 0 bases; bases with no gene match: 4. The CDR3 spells CASSLATGPHEQYF. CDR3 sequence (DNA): TGTGCCAGCAGCTTAGCGACAGGGCCCCACGAGCAGTACTTC.

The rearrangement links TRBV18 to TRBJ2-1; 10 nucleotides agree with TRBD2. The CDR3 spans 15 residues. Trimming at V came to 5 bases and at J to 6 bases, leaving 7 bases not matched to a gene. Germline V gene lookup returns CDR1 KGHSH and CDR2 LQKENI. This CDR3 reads CASSEIAGGLNEQFF. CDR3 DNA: TGTGCCAGCTCAGAGATAGCGGGAGGCCTCAATGAGCAGTTCTTC.

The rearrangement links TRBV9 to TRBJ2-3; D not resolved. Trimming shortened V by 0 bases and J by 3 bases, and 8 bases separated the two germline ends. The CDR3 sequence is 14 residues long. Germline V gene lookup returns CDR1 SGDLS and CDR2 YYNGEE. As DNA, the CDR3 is TGTGCCAGCAGCGTAGAACAGACAACAGATACGCAGTATTTT. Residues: CASSVEQTTDTQYF.

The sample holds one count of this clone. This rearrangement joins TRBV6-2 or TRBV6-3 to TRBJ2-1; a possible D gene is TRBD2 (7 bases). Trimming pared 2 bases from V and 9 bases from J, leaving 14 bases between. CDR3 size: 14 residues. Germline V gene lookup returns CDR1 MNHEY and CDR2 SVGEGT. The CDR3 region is CASSYGGANSEQFF. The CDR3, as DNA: TGTGCCAGCAGTTACGGGGGGGCTAATAGTGAGCAGTTCTTC.

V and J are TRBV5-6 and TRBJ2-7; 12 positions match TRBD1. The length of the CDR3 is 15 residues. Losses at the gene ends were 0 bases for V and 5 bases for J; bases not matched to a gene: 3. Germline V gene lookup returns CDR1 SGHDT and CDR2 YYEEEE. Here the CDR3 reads CASSLGDRGLDEQYF. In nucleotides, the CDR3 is TGTGCCAGCAGCTTGGGGGACAGGGGGCTGGACGAGCAGTACTTC.

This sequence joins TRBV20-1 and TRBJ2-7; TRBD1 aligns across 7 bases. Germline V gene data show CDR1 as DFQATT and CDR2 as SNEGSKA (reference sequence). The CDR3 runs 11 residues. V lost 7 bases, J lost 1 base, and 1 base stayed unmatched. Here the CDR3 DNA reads TGCAGTGGGGGACAGTCCTACGAGCAGTACTTC. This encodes CSGGQSYEQYF.

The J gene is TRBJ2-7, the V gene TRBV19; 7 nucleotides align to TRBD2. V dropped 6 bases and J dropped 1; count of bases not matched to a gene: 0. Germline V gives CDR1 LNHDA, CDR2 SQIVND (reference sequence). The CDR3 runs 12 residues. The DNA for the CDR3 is TGTGCCAGTAGCGGGAGGTCCTACGAGCAGTACTTC. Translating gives CASSGRSYEQYF.

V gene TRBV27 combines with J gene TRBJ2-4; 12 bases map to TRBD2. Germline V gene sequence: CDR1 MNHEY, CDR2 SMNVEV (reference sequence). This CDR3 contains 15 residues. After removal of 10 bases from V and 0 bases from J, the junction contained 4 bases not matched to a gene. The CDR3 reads CATSSGRGAKNIQYF. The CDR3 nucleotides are TGTGCCACGTCTAGCGGGAGGGGAGCCAAAAACATTCAGTACTTC.

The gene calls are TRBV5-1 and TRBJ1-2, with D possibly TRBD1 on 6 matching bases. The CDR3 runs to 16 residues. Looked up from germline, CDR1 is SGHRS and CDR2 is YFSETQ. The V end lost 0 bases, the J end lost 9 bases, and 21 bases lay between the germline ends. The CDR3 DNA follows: TGCGCCAGCAGCTTGGAAGGGGGACGGAATAGTAAGAGCTACACCTTC. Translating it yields CASSLEGGRNSKSYTF. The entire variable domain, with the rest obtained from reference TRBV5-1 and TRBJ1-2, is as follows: KAGVTQTPRYLIKTRGQQVTLSCSPISGHRSVSWYQQTPGQGLQFLFEYFSETQRNKGNFPGRFSGRQFSNSRSEMNVSTLELGDSALYLCASSLEGGRNSKSYTFGSGTRLTVV.

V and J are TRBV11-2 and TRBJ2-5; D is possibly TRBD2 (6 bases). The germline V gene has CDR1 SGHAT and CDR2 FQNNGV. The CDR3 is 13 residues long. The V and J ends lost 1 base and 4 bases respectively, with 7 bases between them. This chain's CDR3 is CASSLAAGETQYF. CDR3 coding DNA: TGTGCCAGCAGCTTAGCAGCGGGAGAGACCCAGTACTTC.

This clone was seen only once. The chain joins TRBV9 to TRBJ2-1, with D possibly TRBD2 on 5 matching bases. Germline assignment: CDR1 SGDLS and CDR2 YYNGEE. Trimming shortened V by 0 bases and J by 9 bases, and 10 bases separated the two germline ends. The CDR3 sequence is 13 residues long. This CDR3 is CASSVVLGPEQFF. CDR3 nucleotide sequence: TGTGCCAGCAGCGTAGTACTAGGACCTGAGCAGTTCTTC.

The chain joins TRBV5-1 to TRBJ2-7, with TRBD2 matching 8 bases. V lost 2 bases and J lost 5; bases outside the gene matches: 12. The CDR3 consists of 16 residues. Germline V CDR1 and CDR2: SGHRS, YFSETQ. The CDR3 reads CASSFGGGLHDDEQYF. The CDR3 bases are TGCGCCAGCAGCTTTGGCGGGGGGCTTCATGACGACGAGCAGTACTTC.

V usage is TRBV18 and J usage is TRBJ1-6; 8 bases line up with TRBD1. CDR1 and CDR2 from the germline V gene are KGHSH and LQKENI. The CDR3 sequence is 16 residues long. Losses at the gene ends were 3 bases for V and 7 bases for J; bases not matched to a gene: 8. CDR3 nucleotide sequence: TGTGCCAGCTCACCCCCGACAGGGGTTGGCAATTCACCCCTCCACTTT. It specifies CASSPPTGVGNSPLHF.

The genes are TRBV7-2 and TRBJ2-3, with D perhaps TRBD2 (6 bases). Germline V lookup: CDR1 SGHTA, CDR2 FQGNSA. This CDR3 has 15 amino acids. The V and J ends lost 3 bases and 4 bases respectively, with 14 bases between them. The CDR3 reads CASSFGGVGSDTQYF. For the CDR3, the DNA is TGTGCCAGCAGCTTCGGGGGAGTGGGATCAGATACGCAGTATTTT.

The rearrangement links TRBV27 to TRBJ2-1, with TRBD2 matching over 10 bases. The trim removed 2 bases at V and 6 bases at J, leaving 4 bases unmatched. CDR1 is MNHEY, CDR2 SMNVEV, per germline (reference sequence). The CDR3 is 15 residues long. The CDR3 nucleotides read TGTGCCAGCAGTTTAGCTAGCGGGAGTAGCAATGAGCAGTTCTTC. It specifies CASSLASGSSNEQFF.

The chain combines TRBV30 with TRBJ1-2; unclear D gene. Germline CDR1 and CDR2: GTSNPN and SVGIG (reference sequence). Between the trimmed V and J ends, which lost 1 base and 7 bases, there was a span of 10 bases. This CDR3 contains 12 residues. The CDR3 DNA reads TGTGCCTGGAGTGCAAGACATGGTGGCTACACCTTC. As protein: CAWSARHGGYTF.

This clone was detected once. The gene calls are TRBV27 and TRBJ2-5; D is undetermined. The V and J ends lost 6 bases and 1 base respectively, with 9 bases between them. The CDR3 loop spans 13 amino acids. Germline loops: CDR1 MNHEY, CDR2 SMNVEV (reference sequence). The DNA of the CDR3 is TGTGCCAGCAGCCCGACTCGCCAAGAGACCCAGTACTTC. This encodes CASSPTRQETQYF.

This chain's CDR3 is CASTQNLAGGVTGELFF. CDR3 sequence (DNA): TGTGCCAGCACTCAAAATTTAGCGGGAGGCGTCACCGGGGAGCTGTTTTTT. The rearrangement links TRBV2 to TRBJ2-2, with 10 bases aligning to TRBD2. The CDR3 has 17 amino acids. Germline V gene lookup returns CDR1 SNHLY and CDR2 FYNNEI. The V gene end was trimmed by 7 bases and the J gene end by 4 bases; junction bases not matched to a gene: 12.